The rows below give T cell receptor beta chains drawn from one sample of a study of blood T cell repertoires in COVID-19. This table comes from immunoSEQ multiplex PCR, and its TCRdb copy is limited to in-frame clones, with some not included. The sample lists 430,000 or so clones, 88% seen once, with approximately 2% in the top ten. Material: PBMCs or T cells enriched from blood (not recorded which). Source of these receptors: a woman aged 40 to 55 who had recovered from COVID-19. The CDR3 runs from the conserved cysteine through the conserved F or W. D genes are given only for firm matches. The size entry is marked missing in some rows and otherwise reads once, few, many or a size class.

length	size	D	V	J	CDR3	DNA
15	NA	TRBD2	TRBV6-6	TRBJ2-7	CASSYLSGGSYEQYF	TGTGCCAGCAGTTATTTGAGCGGGGGGTCCTACGAGCAGTACTTC
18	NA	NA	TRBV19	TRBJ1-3	CASSIIQETGFSGNTIYF	TGTGCCAGTAGTATAATCCAGGAGACAGGATTCTCTGGAAACACCATATATTTT
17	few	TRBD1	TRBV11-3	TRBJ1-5	CASSLWGRQGGNQPQHF	TGTGCCAGCAGCTTATGGGGGCGACAGGGTGGCAATCAGCCCCAGCATTTT
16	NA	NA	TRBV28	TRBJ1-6	CASSFQGSSYNSPLHF	TGTGCCAGCAGTTTCCAGGGCAGCTCCTATAATTCACCCCTCCACTTT
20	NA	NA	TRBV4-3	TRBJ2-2	CASSQDHWQGLPTNTGELFF	TGCGCCAGCAGCCAAGATCATTGGCAGGGGCTCCCTACGAACACCGGGGAGCTGTTTTTT
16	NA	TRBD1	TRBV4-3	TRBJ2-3	CASSQDYRGGTDTQYF	TGCGCCAGCAGCCAAGATTACAGGGGCGGAACAGATACGCAGTATTTT
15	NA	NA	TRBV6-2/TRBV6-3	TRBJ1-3	CASSYLIGRRNTIYF	TGTGCCAGCAGTTACCTGATTGGCAGGAGAAACACCATATATTTT
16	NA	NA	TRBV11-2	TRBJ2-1	CASRNLPRLRTYEQFF	TGTGCCAGCAGAAATCTGCCCCGCCTACGGACTTATGAGCAGTTCTTC
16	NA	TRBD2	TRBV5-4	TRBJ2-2	CASSRGASGTAGELFF	TGTGCCAGCAGCCGGGGGGCTAGCGGGACGGCCGGGGAGCTGTTTTTT
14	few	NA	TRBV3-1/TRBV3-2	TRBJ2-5	CASSHSSVTETQYF	TGTGCCAGCAGCCATTCCTCAGTTACAGAGACCCAGTACTTC
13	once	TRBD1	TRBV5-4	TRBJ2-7	CASSWGDRNEQYF	TGTGCCAGCAGCTGGGGGGACAGGAACGAGCAGTACTTC
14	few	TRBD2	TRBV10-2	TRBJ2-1	CASSTGLPYNEQFF	TGCGCCAGCAGTACGGGACTACCCTACAATGAGCAGTTCTTC
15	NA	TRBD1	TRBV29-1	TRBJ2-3	CSVATTGTGRDTQYF	TGCAGCGTCGCCACGACAGGGACGGGCAGGGATACGCAGTATTTT
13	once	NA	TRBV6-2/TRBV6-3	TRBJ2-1	CASSYAFYNEQFF	TGTGCCAGCAGTTACGCGTTCTACAATGAGCAGTTCTTC
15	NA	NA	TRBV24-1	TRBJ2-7	CATNAMVSSSYEQYF	TGTGCCACTAACGCGATGGTTTCGAGCTCCTACGAGCAGTACTTC
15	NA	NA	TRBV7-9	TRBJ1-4	CASSARGATNEKLFF	TGTGCCAGCAGCGCCAGGGGAGCAACTAATGAAAAACTGTTTTTT
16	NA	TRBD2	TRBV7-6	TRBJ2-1	CASSLGPGGPYNEQFF	TGTGCCAGCAGCTTAGGACCGGGAGGGCCTTACAATGAGCAGTTCTTC
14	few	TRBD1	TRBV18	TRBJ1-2	CASSPQDRGNGYTF	TGTGCCAGCTCACCACAGGACAGGGGGAATGGCTACACCTTC
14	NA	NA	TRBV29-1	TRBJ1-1	CSVEGLWEVTEAFF	TGCAGCGTTGAAGGCCTTTGGGAGGTCACTGAAGCTTTCTTT
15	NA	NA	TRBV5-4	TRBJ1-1	CASSLARTANTEAFF	TGTGCCAGCAGCTTGGCTAGGACAGCGAACACTGAAGCTTTCTTT
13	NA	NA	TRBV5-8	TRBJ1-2	CASSLVGDYGYTF	TGTGCCAGCAGCTTGGTAGGAGACTATGGCTACACCTTC
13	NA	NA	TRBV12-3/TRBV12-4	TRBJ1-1	CASSLEKVHEAFF	TGTGCCAGCAGTTTGGAGAAGGTACATGAAGCTTTCTTT
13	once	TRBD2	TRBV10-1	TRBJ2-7	CASMGGSSYEQYF	TGCGCCAGCATGGGCGGGAGCTCCTACGAGCAGTACTTC
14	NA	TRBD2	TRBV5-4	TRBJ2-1	CASTMTSGTGEQFF	TGTGCCAGCACGATGACTAGCGGGACGGGTGAGCAGTTCTTC
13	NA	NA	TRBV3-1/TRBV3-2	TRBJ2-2	CASSHSRAGELFF	TGTGCCAGCAGCCACTCGAGGGCCGGGGAGCTGTTTTTT
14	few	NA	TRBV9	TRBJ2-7	CASSVAQAGYEQYF	TGTGCCAGCAGCGTAGCGCAAGCCGGCTACGAGCAGTACTTC
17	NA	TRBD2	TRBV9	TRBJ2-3	CASSARTSGSVPDTQYF	TGTGCCAGCAGCGCCCGGACTAGCGGGAGTGTTCCAGATACGCAGTATTTT
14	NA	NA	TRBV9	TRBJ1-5	CASSVEGGNQPQHF	TGTGCCAGCAGCGTAGAGGGGGGCAATCAGCCCCAGCATTTT
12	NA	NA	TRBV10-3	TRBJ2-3	CAIRAGTDTQYF	TGTGCCATCAGGGCGGGAACAGATACGCAGTATTTT
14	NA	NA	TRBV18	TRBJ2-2	CASSPQGYTGELFF	TGTGCCAGCTCACCGCAGGGCTACACCGGGGAGCTGTTTTTT
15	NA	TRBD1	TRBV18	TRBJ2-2	CASSRRTGNTGELFF	TGTGCCAGCTCACGACGGACAGGGAACACCGGGGAGCTGTTTTTT
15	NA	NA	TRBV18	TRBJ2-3	CASSPGTRVPDTQYF	TGTGCCAGCTCTCCAGGGACAAGGGTTCCAGATACGCAGTATTTT
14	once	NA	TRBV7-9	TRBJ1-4	CASSTRSTNEKLFF	TGTGCCAGCAGCACCCGGTCAACTAATGAAAAACTGTTTTTT
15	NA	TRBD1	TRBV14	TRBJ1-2	CASSRRTGDLYGYTF	TGTGCCAGCAGCCGCCGGACAGGGGACCTCTATGGCTACACCTTC
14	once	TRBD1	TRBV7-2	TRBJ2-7	CASSFDRGLHEQYF	TGTGCCAGCAGCTTCGACAGGGGACTCCACGAGCAGTACTTC
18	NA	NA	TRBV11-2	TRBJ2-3	CASSLGTLRGYRTDTQYF	TGTGCCAGCAGCTTGGGAACCCTCCGGGGATATCGCACAGATACGCAGTATTTT
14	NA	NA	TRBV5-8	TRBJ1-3	CASSLDNSGNTIYF	TGTGCCAGCAGCCTGGACAACTCTGGAAACACCATATATTTT
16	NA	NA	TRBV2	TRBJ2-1	CASSEVGGAVYNEQFF	TGTGCCAGCAGTGAAGTCGGCGGGGCTGTGTACAATGAGCAGTTCTTC
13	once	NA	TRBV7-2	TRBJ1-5	CASSLPNQGPQHF	TGTGCCAGCAGCTTACCTAACCAGGGGCCCCAGCATTTT
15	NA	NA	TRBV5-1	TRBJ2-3	CASSLTGVITDTQYF	TGCGCCAGCAGCTTGACAGGAGTTATCACAGATACGCAGTATTTT
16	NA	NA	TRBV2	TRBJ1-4	CASSELTGRGNEKLFF	TGTGCCAGCAGTGAGCTAACAGGGCGGGGGAATGAAAAACTGTTTTTT
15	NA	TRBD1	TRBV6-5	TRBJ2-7	CASSYDRENLYEQYF	TGTGCCAGCAGTTACGACAGGGAAAATCTCTACGAGCAGTACTTC